The source of this T cell receptor (beta chain) is a study of CD8 T cells in ankylosing spondylitis. Study-level points and caveats: Characteristic, it appeared, of ankylosing spondylitis blood was a TCR beta motif of roughly eight highly homologous variants.

V shed 5 bases, J shed 6 bases, and the junction held 3 bases outside the gene matches. The CDR3 spans 13 residues. This clonotype was counted many times. Antigen specificity is unknown. From the 5' RACE reads, TCRdb called clonotypes with MiXCR, one entry per CDR3 protein. Here the sample spans over 600,000 distinct CDR3 sequences, under 20% being singletons. The V gene is TRBV12-3 or TRBV12-4, the J gene TRBJ1-5; 8 nucleotides match TRBD1. This clonotype was obtained from a male donor with ankylosing spondylitis. The sample comprised blood, either unsorted or a sorted T cell fraction (not recorded which). The CDR3: CASSDRGGQPQHF. For the CDR3, the DNA is TGTGCCAGCAGTGACAGGGGAGGTCAGCCCCAGCATTTT.